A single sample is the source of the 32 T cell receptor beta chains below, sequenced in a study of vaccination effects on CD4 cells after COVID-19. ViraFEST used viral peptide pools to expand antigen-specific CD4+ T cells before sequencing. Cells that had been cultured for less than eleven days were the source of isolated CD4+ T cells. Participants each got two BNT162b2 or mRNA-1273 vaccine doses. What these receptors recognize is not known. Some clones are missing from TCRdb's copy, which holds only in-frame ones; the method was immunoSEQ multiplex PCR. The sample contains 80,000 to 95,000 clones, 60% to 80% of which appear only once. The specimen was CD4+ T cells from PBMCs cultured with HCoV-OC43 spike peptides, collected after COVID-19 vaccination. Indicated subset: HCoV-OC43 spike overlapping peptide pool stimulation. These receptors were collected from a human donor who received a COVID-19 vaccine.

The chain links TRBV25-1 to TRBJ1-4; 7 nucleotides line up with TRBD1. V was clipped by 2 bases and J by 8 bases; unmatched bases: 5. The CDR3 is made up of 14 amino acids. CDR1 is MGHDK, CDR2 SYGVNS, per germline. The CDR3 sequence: CASSEQGVREKLFF. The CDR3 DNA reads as TGTGCCAGCAGTGAACAGGGGGTGCGAGAAAAACTGTTTTTT.

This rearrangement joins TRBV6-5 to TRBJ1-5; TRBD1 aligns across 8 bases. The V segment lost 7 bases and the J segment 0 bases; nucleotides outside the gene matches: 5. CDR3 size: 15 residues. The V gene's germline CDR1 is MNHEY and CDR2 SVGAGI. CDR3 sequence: CASKWGQASNQPQHF. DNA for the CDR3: TGTGCCAGCAAATGGGGACAGGCTAGCAATCAGCCCCAGCATTTT.

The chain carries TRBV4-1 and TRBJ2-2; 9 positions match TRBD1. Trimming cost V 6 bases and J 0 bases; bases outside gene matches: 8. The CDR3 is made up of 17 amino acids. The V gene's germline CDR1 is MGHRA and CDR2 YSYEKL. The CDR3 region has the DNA TGCGCCAGCAGTAGTCCCGGGACAGGGCCGAACACCGGGGAGCTGTTTTTT. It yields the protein CASSSPGTGPNTGELFF.

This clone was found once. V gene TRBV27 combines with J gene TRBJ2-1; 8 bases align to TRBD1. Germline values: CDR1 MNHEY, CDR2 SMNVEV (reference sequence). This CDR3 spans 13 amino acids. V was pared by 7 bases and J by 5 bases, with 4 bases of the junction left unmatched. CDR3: CASTQDRDNEQFF. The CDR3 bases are TGTGCCAGCACCCAGGACAGGGACAATGAGCAGTTCTTC.

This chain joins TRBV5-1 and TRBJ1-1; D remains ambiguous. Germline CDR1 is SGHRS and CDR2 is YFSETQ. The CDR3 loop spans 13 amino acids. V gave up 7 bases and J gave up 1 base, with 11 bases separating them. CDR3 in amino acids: CASRRGGNTEAFF. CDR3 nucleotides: TGCGCCAGCCGGCGGGGAGGGAACACTGAAGCTTTCTTT.

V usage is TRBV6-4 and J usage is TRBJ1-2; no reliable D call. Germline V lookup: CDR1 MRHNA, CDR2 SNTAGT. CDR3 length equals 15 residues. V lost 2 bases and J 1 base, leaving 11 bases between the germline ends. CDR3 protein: CASSDMQVDNYGYTF. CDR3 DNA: TGTGCCAGCAGTGACATGCAGGTGGATAACTATGGCTACACCTTC.

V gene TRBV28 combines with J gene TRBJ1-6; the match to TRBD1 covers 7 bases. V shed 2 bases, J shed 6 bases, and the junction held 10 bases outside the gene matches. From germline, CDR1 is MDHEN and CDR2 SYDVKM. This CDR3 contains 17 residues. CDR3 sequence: CASSLHRGSFLNSPLHF. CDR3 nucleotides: TGTGCCAGCAGTTTACACAGGGGCTCCTTCCTTAATTCACCCCTCCACTTT.

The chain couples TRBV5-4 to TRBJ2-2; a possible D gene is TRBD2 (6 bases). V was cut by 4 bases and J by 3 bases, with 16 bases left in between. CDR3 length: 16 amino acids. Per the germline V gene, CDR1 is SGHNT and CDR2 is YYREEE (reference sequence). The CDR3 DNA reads TGTGCCAGCAGCGTGATGACGGGACTCTACACCGGGGAGCTGTTTTTT. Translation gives CASSVMTGLYTGELFF.

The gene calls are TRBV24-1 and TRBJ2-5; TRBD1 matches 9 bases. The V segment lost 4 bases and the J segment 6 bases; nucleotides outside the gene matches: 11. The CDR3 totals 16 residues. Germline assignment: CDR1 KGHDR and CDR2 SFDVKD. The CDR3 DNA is TGTGCCACCAGTGACACCACCGGGACAGGGTACCAGACCCAGTACTTC. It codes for CATSDTTGTGYQTQYF.

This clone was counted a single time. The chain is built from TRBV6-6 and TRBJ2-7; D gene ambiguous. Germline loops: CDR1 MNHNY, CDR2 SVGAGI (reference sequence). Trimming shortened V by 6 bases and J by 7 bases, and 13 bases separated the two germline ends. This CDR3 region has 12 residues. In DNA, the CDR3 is TGTGCCAGCAGCCAAGGGTATGGGGAGCAGTACGTC. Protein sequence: CASSQGYGEQYV.

The CDR3 DNA reads TGTGCCAGCAGCTTTATGGGGGGTCAAAACACCGGGGAGCTGTTTTTT. Translation: CASSFMGGQNTGELFF. J is TRBJ2-2 and V is TRBV5-5; D possibly corresponds to TRBD2 (6 bases). Trimming stripped 2 bases from V and 2 bases from J, with 13 bases between. The CDR3 is 16 amino acids. Germline V CDR1 and CDR2: SGHKS, YYEKEE (reference sequence).

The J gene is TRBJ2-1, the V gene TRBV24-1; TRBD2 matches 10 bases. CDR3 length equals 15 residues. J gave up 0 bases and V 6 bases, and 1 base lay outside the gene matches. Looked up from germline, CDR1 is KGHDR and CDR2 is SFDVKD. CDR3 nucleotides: TGTGCCACCAGTAGCGGGGGGGCCTCCTACAATGAGCAGTTCTTC. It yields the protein CATSSGGASYNEQFF.

Written as DNA, the CDR3 is TGTGCCAGCAGCTTTTCTGGGGTTGCCTATGGCTACACCTTC. This codes for CASSFSGVAYGYTF. The chain couples TRBV11-1 to TRBJ1-2; D not resolved. The V end was cut by 3 bases, the J end by 4 bases, with 12 bases between. The CDR3 contains 14 residues. CDR1 SGHAT and CDR2 FQDESV come from the germline V gene (reference sequence).

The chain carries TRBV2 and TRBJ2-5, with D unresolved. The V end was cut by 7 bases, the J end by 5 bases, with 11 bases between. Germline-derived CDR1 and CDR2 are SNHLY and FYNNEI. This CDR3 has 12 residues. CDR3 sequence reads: CASTLELETQYF. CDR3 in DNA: TGTGCCAGCACTTTAGAATTGGAGACCCAGTACTTC.

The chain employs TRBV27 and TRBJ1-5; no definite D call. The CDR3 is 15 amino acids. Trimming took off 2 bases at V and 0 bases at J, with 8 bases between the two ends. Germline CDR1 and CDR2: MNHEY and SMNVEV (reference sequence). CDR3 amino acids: CASSLRGNSNQPQHF. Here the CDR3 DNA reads TGTGCCAGCAGTTTACGGGGAAATAGCAATCAGCCCCAGCATTTT.

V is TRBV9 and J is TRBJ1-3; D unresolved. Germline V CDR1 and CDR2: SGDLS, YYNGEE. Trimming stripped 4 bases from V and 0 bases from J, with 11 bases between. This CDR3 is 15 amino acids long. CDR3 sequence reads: CASSQSPISGNTIYF. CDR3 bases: TGTGCCAGCAGCCAAAGCCCCATCTCTGGAAACACCATATATTTT.

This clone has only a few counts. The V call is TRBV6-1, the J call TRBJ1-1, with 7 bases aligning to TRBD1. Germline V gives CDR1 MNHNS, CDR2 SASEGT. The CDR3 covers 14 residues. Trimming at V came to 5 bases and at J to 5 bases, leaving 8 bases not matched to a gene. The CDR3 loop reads CASSSRGKGTEAFF. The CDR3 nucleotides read TGTGCCAGCAGTTCCAGGGGGAAGGGGACTGAAGCTTTCTTT.

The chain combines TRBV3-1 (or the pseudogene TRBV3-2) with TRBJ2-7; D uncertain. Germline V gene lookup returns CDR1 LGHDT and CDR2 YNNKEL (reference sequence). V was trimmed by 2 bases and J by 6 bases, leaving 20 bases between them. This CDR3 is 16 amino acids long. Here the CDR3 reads CASSQPRDDAAGEQYV. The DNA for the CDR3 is TGTGCCAGCAGCCAACCAAGAGACGACGCGGCTGGCGAGCAGTACGTC.

In nucleotides, the CDR3 is TGTGCCAGCAGCCAAGCAGGGGCCGGCTATGGCTACACCTTC. Translating it yields CASSQAGAGYGYTF. The chain links TRBV14 to TRBJ1-2; tentatively, D is TRBD1 (6 bases). The V gene lost 1 base and the J gene lost 4 bases, with 10 bases spanning the gap. CDR3 size: 14 residues. Germline V gene data show CDR1 as SGHDN and CDR2 as FVKESK.

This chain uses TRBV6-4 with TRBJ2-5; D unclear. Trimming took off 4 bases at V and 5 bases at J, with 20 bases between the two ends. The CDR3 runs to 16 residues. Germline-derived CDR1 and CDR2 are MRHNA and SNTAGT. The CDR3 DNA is TGTGCCAGCAGTGCGGCCTGTTCAGCAAGGTGGGAGACCCAGTACTTC. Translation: CASSAACSARWETQYF.

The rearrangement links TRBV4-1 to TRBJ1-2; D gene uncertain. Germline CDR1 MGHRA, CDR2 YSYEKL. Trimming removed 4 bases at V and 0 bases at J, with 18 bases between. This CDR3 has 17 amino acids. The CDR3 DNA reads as TGCGCCAGCAGCCTAAAAGGAGATACGGTCGCTAACTATGGCTACACCTTC. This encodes CASSLKGDTVANYGYTF.

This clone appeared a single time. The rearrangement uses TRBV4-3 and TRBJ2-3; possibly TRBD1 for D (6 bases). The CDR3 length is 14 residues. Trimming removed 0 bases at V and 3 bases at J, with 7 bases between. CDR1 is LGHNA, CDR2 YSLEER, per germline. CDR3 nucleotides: TGCGCCAGCAGCCAAGATACAGGGACAGATACGCAGTATTTT. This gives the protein CASSQDTGTDTQYF.

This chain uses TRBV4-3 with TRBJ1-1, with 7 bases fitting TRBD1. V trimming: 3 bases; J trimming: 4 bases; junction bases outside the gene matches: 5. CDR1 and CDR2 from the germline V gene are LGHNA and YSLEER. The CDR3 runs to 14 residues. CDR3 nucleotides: TGCGCCAGCAGCCAGGGACAGATGGGCACTGAAGCTTTCTTT. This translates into CASSQGQMGTEAFF.

In nucleotides, the CDR3 is TGTGCCACCAGCGAATGTCCGCGAACTTTCTGCGAGGAGACCCAGTACTTC. Amino acids: CATSECPRTFCEETQYF. This chain connects TRBV24-1 to TRBJ2-5; no firm D call. CDR1 and CDR2 from the germline V gene are KGHDR and SFDVKD. Trimming left V 7 bases short and J 5 bases short, with 25 bases between. This CDR3 spans 17 amino acids.

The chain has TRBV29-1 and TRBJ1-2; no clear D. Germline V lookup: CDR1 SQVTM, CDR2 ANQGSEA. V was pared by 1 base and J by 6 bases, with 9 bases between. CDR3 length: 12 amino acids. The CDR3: CSVEGGLHGYTF. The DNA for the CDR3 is TGCAGCGTTGAAGGAGGTCTGCATGGCTACACCTTC.

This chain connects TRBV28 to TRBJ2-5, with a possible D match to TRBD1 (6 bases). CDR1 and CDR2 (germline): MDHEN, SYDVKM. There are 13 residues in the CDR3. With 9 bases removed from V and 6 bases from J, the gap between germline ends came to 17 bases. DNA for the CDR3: TGTGCCAGTGGGGGCGCATACCCGAAGACCCAGTACTTC. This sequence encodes CASGGAYPKTQYF.

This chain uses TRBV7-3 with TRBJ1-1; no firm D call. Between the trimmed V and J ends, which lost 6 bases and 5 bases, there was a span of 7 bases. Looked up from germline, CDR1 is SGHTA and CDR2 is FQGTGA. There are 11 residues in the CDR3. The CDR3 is CASSHMTEAFF. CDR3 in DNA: TGTGCCAGCAGTCATATGACTGAAGCTTTCTTT. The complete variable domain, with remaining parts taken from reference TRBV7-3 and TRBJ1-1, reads GAGVSQTPSNKVTEKGKYVELRCDPISGHTALYWYRQSLGQGPEFLIYFQGTGAADDSGLPNDRFFAVRPEGSVSTLKIQRTERGDSAVYLCASSHMTEAFFGQGTRLTVV.

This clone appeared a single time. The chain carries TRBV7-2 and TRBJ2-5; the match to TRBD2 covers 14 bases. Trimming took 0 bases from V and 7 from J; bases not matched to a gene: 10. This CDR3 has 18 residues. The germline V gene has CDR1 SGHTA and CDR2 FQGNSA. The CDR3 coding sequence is TGTGCCAGCAGCTTAGCGAAGACTAGCGGGGGGGGGTACGGGACCCAGTACTTC. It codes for CASSLAKTSGGGYGTQYF.

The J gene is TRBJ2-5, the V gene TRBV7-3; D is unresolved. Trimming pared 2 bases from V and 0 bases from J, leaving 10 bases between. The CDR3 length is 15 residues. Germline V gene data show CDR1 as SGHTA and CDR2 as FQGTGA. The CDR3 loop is CASSLGRSNQETQYF. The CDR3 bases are TGTGCCAGCAGCTTAGGACGCTCCAACCAAGAGACCCAGTACTTC.

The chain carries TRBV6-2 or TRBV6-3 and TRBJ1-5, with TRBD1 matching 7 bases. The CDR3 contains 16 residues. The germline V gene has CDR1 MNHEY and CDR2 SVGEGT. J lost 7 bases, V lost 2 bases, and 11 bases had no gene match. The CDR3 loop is CASSYEEKTGDQPQHF. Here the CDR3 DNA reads TGTGCCAGCAGTTACGAAGAGAAAACAGGGGACCAGCCCCAGCATTTT.

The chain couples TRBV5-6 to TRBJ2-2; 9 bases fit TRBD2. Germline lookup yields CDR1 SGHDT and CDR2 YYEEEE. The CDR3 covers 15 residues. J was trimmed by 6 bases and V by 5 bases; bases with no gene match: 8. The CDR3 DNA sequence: TGTGCCAGCAGACGCGGGGGGGCCTTGTCCGGGGAGCTGTTTTTT. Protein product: CASRRGGALSGELFF.

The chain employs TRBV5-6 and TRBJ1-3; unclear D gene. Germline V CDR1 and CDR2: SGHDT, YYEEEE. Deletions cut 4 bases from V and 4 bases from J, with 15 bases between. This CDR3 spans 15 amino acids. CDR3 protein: CASSKWTELGNTIYF. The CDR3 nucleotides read TGTGCCAGCAGCAAGTGGACGGAGCTGGGAAACACCATATATTTT.